Each of the 17 T cell receptor beta chains below was sequenced from the same sample in a study of cytomegalovirus exposure and HLA in healthy donors. The PCR made use of 60 Vbeta and 13 Jbeta primers. Clones were sequenced by immunoSEQ multiplex PCR, and TCRdb holds only the in-frame ones, with some missing. Counted here are 150,000 to 200,000 clones, about 76% occurring once; the ten biggest clones make up about 2%. The sequencing input was PBMCs. The receptors stem from a female donor in good health and CMV-seronegative.

V and J are TRBV7-9 and TRBJ1-1; D is unresolved. This CDR3 comprises 13 residues. Germline loops: CDR1 SEHNR, CDR2 FQNEAQ (reference sequence). V was shortened by 6 bases and J by 1 base, with 9 bases between the two germline ends. CDR3 protein: CASRSLSNTEAFF. DNA of the CDR3: TGTGCCAGCAGATCTCTTTCGAACACTGAAGCTTTCTTT.

The chain recombines TRBV2 with TRBJ2-1; unclear D gene. V was trimmed by 8 bases and J by 2 bases, leaving 10 bases between them. Germline V gene data show CDR1 as SNHLY and CDR2 as FYNNEI. The CDR3 covers 13 residues. The CDR3 nucleotides are TGTGCCAGCGGCCTTTCGACCTACAATGAGCAGTTCTTC. This encodes CASGLSTYNEQFF.

This clone was found a few times. This chain uses TRBV6-5 with TRBJ1-1; TRBD1 agrees at 7 bases. The CDR3 consists of 14 residues. J lost 4 bases, V lost 6 bases, and 8 bases had no gene match. Germline assignment: CDR1 MNHEY and CDR2 SVGAGI. The CDR3, as DNA: TGTGCCAGCAGCCCAACAGGGGTGAGCACTGAAGCTTTCTTT. Protein: CASSPTGVSTEAFF.

This clone was seen once. The V call is TRBV7-8, the J call TRBJ2-3, with D hard to call. Germline V lookup: CDR1 SGHVS, CDR2 FQNEAQ. The CDR3 has 14 residues. V was shortened by 2 bases and J by 1 base, with 7 bases between the two germline ends. CDR3 in DNA: TGTGCCAGCAGCTTATCGTCTCGCACAGATACGCAGTATTTT. Translation gives CASSLSSRTDTQYF.

The chain combines TRBV29-1 with TRBJ1-2, with D possibly TRBD1 on 5 matching bases. The germline V gene has CDR1 SQVTM and CDR2 ANQGSEA. The V end lost 7 bases, the J end lost 0 bases, and 12 bases lay between the germline ends. The CDR3 runs 13 residues. The CDR3 sequence: CSAGDWANYGYTF. The CDR3 nucleotides read TGCAGCGCCGGGGACTGGGCTAACTATGGCTACACCTTC.

This clone was seen once. This chain joins TRBV19 and TRBJ1-1; D may be TRBD1 (5 bases). The length of the CDR3 is 13 residues. Trimming removed 4 bases from V and 5 bases from J, with 11 bases in between. Germline CDR1 reads LNHDA; CDR2 reads SQIVND (reference sequence). The CDR3 loop reads CASSTSTETEAFF. In DNA form, the CDR3 reads TGTGCCAGTAGTACCTCGACAGAGACTGAAGCTTTCTTT.

The rearrangement uses TRBV6-5 and TRBJ1-2, with unresolved D. Trimming cost V 0 bases and J 6 bases, with 8 bases left between them. The germline V gene encodes CDR1 MNHEY and CDR2 SVGAGI. CDR3 size: 13 residues. CDR3 in amino acids: CASSYSTRDGYTF. CDR3 bases: TGTGCCAGCAGTTACTCGACTAGGGATGGCTACACCTTC.

The CDR3 region has the DNA TGCGCCAGCACCGAGACTAGCGGGAGCTCCTACAATGAGCAGTTCTTC. This translates into CASTETSGSSYNEQFF. The chain has TRBV10-2 and TRBJ2-1; 12 bases are shared with TRBD2. J lost 0 bases, V lost 7 bases, and 4 bases had no gene match. CDR1 and CDR2 from the germline V gene are WSHSY and SAAADI. The CDR3 totals 16 residues.

The chain carries TRBV6-5 and TRBJ1-2; TRBD1 agrees at 8 bases. Germline V lookup: CDR1 MNHEY, CDR2 SVGAGI. The CDR3 has 15 amino acids. The J segment lost 4 bases and the V segment lost 6 bases, leaving 10 bases of the junction unmatched. The CDR3 spells CASRPQGAGIYGYTF. CDR3 nucleotide sequence: TGTGCCAGCAGACCCCAGGGGGCGGGGATCTATGGCTACACCTTC.

CDR3: CASSHAETQYF. The DNA for the CDR3 is TGTGCCAGCAGCCACGCGGAGACCCAGTACTTC. The rearrangement links TRBV7-6 to TRBJ2-5, with D hard to call. The CDR3 contains 11 residues. CDR1 and CDR2 from the germline V gene are SGHVS and FNYEAQ. V gave up 5 bases and J gave up 5 bases, with 6 bases separating them. The entire variable domain, with the rest obtained from reference TRBV7-6 and TRBJ2-5, is as follows: GAGVSQSPRYKVTKRGQDVALRCDPISGHVSLYWYRQALGQGPEFLTYFNYEAQQDKSGLPNDRFSAERPEGSISTLTIQRTEQRDSAMYRCASSHAETQYFGPGTRLLVL.

This clone occurred a few times. The genes are TRBV4-2 and TRBJ2-2, with TRBD2 matching over 10 bases. The CDR3 sequence is 17 residues long. The germline gives CDR1 LGHNA, CDR2 YNFKEQ. V lost 4 bases to trimming and J lost 0 bases; unmatched junction nucleotides: 5. DNA of the CDR3: TGTGCCAGCAGCCGCCCGAGCGGGGGGGCGAACACCGGGGAGCTGTTTTTT. It translates to CASSRPSGGANTGELFF.

This clone was recorded a few times. The V gene is TRBV30, the J gene TRBJ2-3, with unresolved D. The CDR3 loop spans 17 amino acids. V lost 0 bases and J 0 bases, leaving 16 bases between the germline ends. Germline-derived CDR1 and CDR2 are GTSNPN and SVGIG (reference sequence). CDR3 loop: CAWSVARDFTSTDTQYF. Written as DNA, the CDR3 is TGTGCCTGGAGTGTAGCCCGAGACTTTACTAGCACAGATACGCAGTATTTT.

The CDR3 sequence is CASSLEAGEWYEQYF. The DNA for the CDR3 is TGCGCCAGCAGCTTGGAGGCAGGGGAATGGTACGAGCAGTACTTC. The chain combines TRBV5-1 with TRBJ2-7, with a tentative D call TRBD1 (6 bases). The CDR3 has 15 residues. Germline lookup yields CDR1 SGHRS and CDR2 YFSETQ. Trimming removed 0 bases from V and 4 bases from J, with 14 bases in between. The whole variable domain, filled in from reference TRBV5-1 and TRBJ2-7, reads KAGVTQTPRYLIKTRGQQVTLSCSPISGHRSVSWYQQTPGQGLQFLFEYFSETQRNKGNFPGRFSGRQFSNSRSEMNVSTLELGDSALYLCASSLEAGEWYEQYFGPGTRLTVT.

The chain has TRBV30 and TRBJ2-7, with TRBD2 as a possible D gene (6 bases). The germline CDR1 and CDR2 sequences are GTSNPN and SVGIG (reference sequence). V gave up 3 bases and J gave up 2 bases, with 14 bases separating them. This CDR3 region has 14 residues. CDR3 DNA: TGTGCCTGGAGCTTAAAGGCGGGAACCTACGAGCAGTACTTC. It codes for CAWSLKAGTYEQYF.

The chain combines TRBV2 with TRBJ1-2; 7 bases fit TRBD1. This CDR3 region has 15 residues. With 6 bases clipped from V and 7 bases from J, the junction kept 14 bases outside the gene matches. Per the germline V gene, CDR1 is SNHLY and CDR2 is FYNNEI. The chain's CDR3 is CASSATGTASRGYTF. In DNA form, the CDR3 reads TGTGCCAGCAGCGCGACCGGGACAGCCAGTCGTGGCTACACCTTC.

In this sample, this clone turned up a few times. This chain connects TRBV4-1 to TRBJ1-2, with 8 nucleotides matching TRBD1. Trimming at V came to 4 bases and at J to 4 bases, leaving 11 bases not matched to a gene. Germline CDR1 is MGHRA and CDR2 is YSYEKL. This CDR3 is 16 amino acids long. The CDR3 loop reads CASSLEVRGLSYGYTF. As DNA, the CDR3 is TGCGCCAGCAGCCTGGAAGTCAGGGGGCTCAGCTATGGCTACACCTTC.

In this sample, this clone turned up a few times. CDR3 bases: TGTGCCAGCAGCGTAGGGGCTAGCGGGAACAATGAGCAGTTCTTC. Translation: CASSVGASGNNEQFF. This chain connects TRBV9 to TRBJ2-1; the match to TRBD2 covers 9 bases. This CDR3 spans 15 amino acids. With V trimmed by 0 bases and J by 5 bases, 3 bases remained unmatched. Germline V CDR1 and CDR2: SGDLS, YYNGEE.